Described below is a single T cell receptor (beta chain) sequence and its context. Its antigen is as yet unknown. Sorting defined naive CD8 T cells as CD8+CD4-CCR7+CD45RA+. These data belong to a study of molecular identifiers for immune sequencing clone quantification. Study outcomes and limitations: Clones that exceeded 20 RNA copies held over 99% of effector molecules, yet under 1% in naive cells. In a background of 850,000 to 1,000,000 naive cells, spiked Jurkat TCR RNA from one cell was reportedly detectable.

Previously published methods and listed TCR primers were used for the bulk TCR libraries. TCRdb re-called the PCR reads through MiXCR, storing one row per CDR3 protein. The data contain approximately 680,000 distinct CDR3 sequences, about 25% of them seen just once; the ten biggest clones take up about 0.8%. Sequencing used naive CD8+ T cells from blood, with Jurkat cell RNA spiked in. The subset denotes: FACS-sorted CD8+CD4-CCR7+CD45RA+ naive T cells. This receptor was taken from a human donor in good health. Some libraries in this study had Jurkat cell RNA spiked in.

The CDR3 is CASSVVLEMNTEAFF. CDR3 nucleotides: TGTGCCAGCAGTGTGGTTCTGGAAATGAACACTGAAGCTTTCTTT. The chain recombines TRBV2 with TRBJ1-1, with D uncertain. Trimming took 4 bases from V and 0 from J, leaving 12 bases between them. The CDR3 extends over 15 amino acids. Germline CDR1 and CDR2: SNHLY and FYNNEI.